The 9 T cell receptor beta chains below were found in one sample sequenced in a study of blood T cell repertoires in COVID-19. TCRdb keeps only in-frame clones here, not all; method: immunoSEQ multiplex PCR. The profile shows about 46,000 clones, roughly 88% of them singletons. What was sequenced was peripheral blood. The receptors were sampled from a woman over 75 with COVID-19, enrolled during active disease.

This clone was observed a few times. V gene TRBV5-1 combines with J gene TRBJ2-7; TRBD2 agrees at 10 bases. The CDR3 is 14 residues long. Germline V gene lookup returns CDR1 SGHRS and CDR2 YFSETQ. The V and J ends lost 4 bases and 1 base, in that order; junction bases with no gene match: 2. DNA for the CDR3: TGCGCCAGCAGCCAGACTAGCGGGTCCTACGAGCAGTACTTC. It encodes CASSQTSGSYEQYF.

The V call is TRBV12-5, the J call TRBJ2-7; D is unresolved. CDR1 is LGHNT and CDR2 is FRNRAP in the germline V gene. This CDR3 has 11 residues. V was cut by 6 bases and J by 4 bases, with 7 bases left in between. The CDR3 spells CASGIRYEQYF. CDR3 nucleotide sequence: TGTGCTAGTGGGATTCGGTACGAGCAGTACTTC.

The CDR3 bases are TGTGCCAGCAGCGTGGGACAGTCAAAGGTGGCCCAGTACTTC. This gives the protein CASSVGQSKVAQYF. The rearrangement uses TRBV5-6 and TRBJ2-5; 7 bases are shared with TRBD1. The CDR3 is 14 amino acids. From germline, CDR1 is SGHDT and CDR2 YYEEEE. Trimming at V came to 4 bases and at J to 9 bases, leaving 12 bases not matched to a gene.

V and J are TRBV4-2 and TRBJ2-2; possible D gene TRBD2, 5 bases. The CDR3 loop spans 17 amino acids. V was clipped by 1 base and J by 2 bases, with 14 bases between them. Looked up from germline, CDR1 is LGHNA and CDR2 is YNFKEQ. The CDR3: CASSQGLTRPNTGELFF. As DNA, the CDR3 is TGTGCCAGCAGCCAAGGGTTAACTAGGCCTAACACCGGGGAGCTGTTTTTT.

This sequence joins TRBV11-3 and TRBJ2-3, with 8 bases identical to TRBD2. The V gene's germline CDR1 is SGHNT and CDR2 YENEEA. The CDR3 runs 15 residues. The V and J ends lost 5 bases and 2 bases, in that order; junction bases with no gene match: 6. This chain's CDR3 is CASSQTSVDTDTQYF. The CDR3 DNA reads as TGTGCCAGCAGCCAGACTAGCGTAGACACAGATACGCAGTATTTT.

This clone was picked up one time. The chain couples TRBV6-6 to TRBJ2-7, with TRBD2 as a possible D gene (6 bases). Germline assignment: CDR1 MNHNY and CDR2 SVGAGI (reference sequence). There are 13 residues in the CDR3. The V end lost 4 bases, the J end lost 6 bases, and 13 bases lay between the germline ends. As DNA, the CDR3 is TGTGCCAGCAGTTTCCCCGGGACTGGCGAGCAGTACTTC. This codes for CASSFPGTGEQYF.

CDR3 DNA sequence: TGTGCCAGCAGTGGGGGTACCAGGGCCGGGGAGCTGTTTTTT. Its protein is CASSGGTRAGELFF. This chain uses TRBV2 with TRBJ2-2, with D perhaps TRBD1 (5 bases). V was shortened by 4 bases and J by 6 bases, with 12 bases between the two germline ends. The CDR3 length is 14 residues. CDR1 and CDR2 (germline): SNHLY, FYNNEI.

This chain uses TRBV2 with TRBJ1-1; TRBD1 might be the D (5 bases). The CDR3 is 12 amino acids. Trimming took 8 bases from V and 11 from J, leaving 18 bases between them. CDR1 is SNHLY and CDR2 is FYNNEI in the germline V gene. The CDR3 loop is CASSRDLQRAFF. CDR3 DNA sequence: TGTGCCAGCTCCCGGGACTTACAAAGGGCTTTCTTT. Combining the CDR3 with reference TRBV2 and TRBJ1-1 gives the whole variable domain EPEVTQTPSHQVTQMGQEVILRCVPISNHLYFYWYRQILGQKVEFLVSFYNNEISEKSEIFDDQFSVERPDGSNFTLKIRSTKLEDSAMYFCASSRDLQRAFFGQGTRLTVV.

This chain joins TRBV23-1 and TRBJ2-7, with 10 bases identical to TRBD2. TRBV23-1 qualifies as an ORF whose function is uncertain. The CDR3 contains 16 residues. Trimming cost V 3 bases and J 1 base; bases outside gene matches: 6. The CDR3 DNA sequence: TGCGCCAGCAGTCAGCGACGGACTAGCGGTTCCTACGAGCAGTACTTC. Protein product: CASSQRRTSGSYEQYF.